A selection of T cell receptor beta chains follows, all from one sample in a study of cytomegalovirus exposure and HLA in healthy donors. TCRdb's table, derived via immunoSEQ multiplex PCR, lists solely in-frame clones and lacks some. The sample records under 130,000 clones, about 88% being singletons. The material sequenced was PBMCs. All receptors derive from a woman aged 18-29 years in good health and CMV-seropositive. Each CDR3 is given with its conserved first and last residue. Each record gives: J gene, D gene, clone size, V gene, CDR3 protein, CDR3 DNA. D genes are given only for firm matches. Expanded clones get a size class; other rows say once, few or many, or leave the size out.

J: TRBJ2-7
D: TRBD2
size: NA
V: TRBV10-2
CDR3: CASSESGTTQYEQYF
DNA: TGCGCCAGCAGTGAGTCCGGGACTACGCAATACGAGCAGTACTTC

J: TRBJ2-2
D: TRBD1
size: NA
V: TRBV10-3
CDR3: CATGQGGMYDGELFF
DNA: TGTGCCACCGGACAGGGCGGGATGTACGACGGGGAGCTGTTTTTT

J: TRBJ2-2
D: TRBD2
size: NA
V: TRBV6-5
CDR3: CASTSGGARTGELFF
DNA: TGTGCCAGCACCTCGGGAGGGGCGCGTACCGGGGAGCTGTTTTTT

J: TRBJ2-2
D: TRBD1
size: NA
V: TRBV5-4
CDR3: CASSSGQATGELFF
DNA: TGTGCCAGCAGCTCGGGACAGGCCACCGGGGAGCTGTTTTTT

J: TRBJ2-2
D: TRBD2
size: NA
V: TRBV2
CDR3: CASSGTSGTNTGELFF
DNA: TGTGCCAGCAGCGGGACTAGCGGAACGAACACCGGGGAGCTGTTTTTT

J: TRBJ1-5
D: TRBD1
size: NA
V: TRBV6-5
CDR3: CASRPQGAGNQPQHF
DNA: TGTGCCAGCAGACCCCAGGGGGCAGGCAATCAGCCCCAGCATTTT

J: TRBJ1-3
D: NA
size: NA
V: TRBV11-3
CDR3: CASSLAPRGNTIYF
DNA: TGTGCCAGCAGCTTAGCTCCTCGGGGAAACACCATATATTTT

J: TRBJ1-3
D: TRBD1
size: NA
V: TRBV12-5
CDR3: CASGLAGGLSGNTIYF
DNA: TGTGCTAGTGGTTTGGCAGGGGGCCTCTCTGGAAACACCATATATTTT

J: TRBJ1-3
D: NA
size: NA
V: TRBV4-1
CDR3: CASSPTTGNTIYF
DNA: TGCGCCAGCAGCCCTACGACTGGAAACACCATATATTTT

J: TRBJ2-7
D: NA
size: NA
V: TRBV13
CDR3: CASSSRGLSYEQYF
DNA: TGTGCCAGCAGTTCGAGGGGACTCTCCTACGAGCAGTACTTC

J: TRBJ1-3
D: NA
size: NA
V: TRBV18
CDR3: CASSKDSGISGNTIYF
DNA: TGTGCCAGCTCAAAAGATTCAGGGATCTCTGGAAACACCATATATTTT

J: TRBJ2-2
D: NA
size: NA
V: TRBV19
CDR3: CASSIVPGATGELFF
DNA: TGTGCCAGTAGTATAGTACCAGGGGCCACCGGGGAGCTGTTTTTT

J: TRBJ1-4
D: TRBD1
size: NA
V: TRBV5-1
CDR3: CASSYSGGSNEKLFF
DNA: TGCGCCAGCAGCTACTCAGGGGGTTCCAATGAAAAACTGTTTTTT

J: TRBJ2-7
D: TRBD1
size: NA
V: TRBV7-9
CDR3: CASSPIPGTGSHEQYF
DNA: TGTGCCAGCAGCCCTATACCTGGGACAGGGAGCCACGAGCAGTACTTC

J: TRBJ1-6
D: TRBD1
size: once
V: TRBV27
CDR3: CASSWDRSSYNSPLHF
DNA: TGTGCCAGCAGCTGGGACAGGAGCTCCTATAATTCACCCCTCCACTTT

J: TRBJ1-2
D: TRBD1
size: NA
V: TRBV5-6
CDR3: CASSSRTGDIYGYTF
DNA: TGTGCCAGCAGCTCCCGGACAGGGGACATCTATGGCTACACCTTC

J: TRBJ1-5
D: TRBD1
size: NA
V: TRBV6-6
CDR3: CASSSGQGGNQPQHF
DNA: TGTGCCAGCAGTTCTGGACAGGGGGGCAATCAGCCCCAGCATTTT

J: TRBJ2-7
D: TRBD2
size: NA
V: TRBV10-3
CDR3: CAIEEREGRNEQYF
DNA: TGTGCCATCGAAGAGCGGGAGGGCCGGAACGAGCAGTACTTC

J: TRBJ2-3
D: TRBD2
size: NA
V: TRBV7-9
CDR3: CASSLAGVGDTQYF
DNA: TGTGCCAGCAGTCTAGCGGGGGTAGGGGATACGCAGTATTTT

J: TRBJ2-6
D: NA
size: once
V: TRBV5-1
CDR3: CASSSTRSGANVLTF
DNA: TGCGCCAGCAGCTCTACCCGCTCTGGGGCCAACGTCCTGACTTTC

J: TRBJ2-1
D: TRBD1
size: NA
V: TRBV28
CDR3: CASSFVQGTNEQFF
DNA: TGTGCCAGCAGTTTCGTACAGGGGACGAATGAGCAGTTCTTC

J: TRBJ2-1
D: TRBD1
size: NA
V: TRBV18
CDR3: CASSPTGAHEQFF
DNA: TGTGCCAGCTCCCCCACAGGGGCCCATGAGCAGTTCTTC

J: TRBJ2-1
D: NA
size: NA
V: TRBV6-5
CDR3: CASSYSSAGPYNEQFF
DNA: TGTGCCAGCAGTTACAGTTCGGCAGGGCCTTACAATGAGCAGTTCTTC

J: TRBJ1-1
D: NA
size: NA
V: TRBV18
CDR3: CASSQRQGGKNSGTEAFF
DNA: TGTGCCAGCTCACAGAGGCAGGGCGGTAAGAATTCGGGCACTGAAGCTTTCTTT